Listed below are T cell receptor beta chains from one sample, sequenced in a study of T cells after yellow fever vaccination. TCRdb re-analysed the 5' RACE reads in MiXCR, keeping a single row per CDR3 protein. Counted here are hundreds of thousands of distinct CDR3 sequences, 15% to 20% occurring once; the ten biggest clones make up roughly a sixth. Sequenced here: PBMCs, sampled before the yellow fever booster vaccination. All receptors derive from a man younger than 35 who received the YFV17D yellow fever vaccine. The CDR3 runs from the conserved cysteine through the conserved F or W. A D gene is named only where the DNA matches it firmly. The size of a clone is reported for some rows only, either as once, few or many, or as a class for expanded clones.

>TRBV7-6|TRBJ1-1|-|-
TGTGCCAGCAGCTTAGCGGGGGGGCTTGAAGCTTTCTTT
CASSLAGGLEAFF
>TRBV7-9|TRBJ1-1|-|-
TGTGCCAGCAGCGGCAACCACAGGGAGGTCGAGGGAACGGCTGAAGCTTTCTTT
CASSGNHREVEGTAEAFF
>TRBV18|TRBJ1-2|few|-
TGTGCCAGCTCACCACCTTCGGGGCACTATGGCTACACCTTC
CASSPPSGHYGYTF
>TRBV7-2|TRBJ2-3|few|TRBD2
TGTGCCAGCAGCCCAAGCGGGGGCCGCAATACGCAGTATTTT
CASSPSGGRNTQYF
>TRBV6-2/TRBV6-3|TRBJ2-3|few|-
TGTGCCAGCAGTTCGAACGGCGGGTCGCAGTATTTT
CASSSNGGSQYF
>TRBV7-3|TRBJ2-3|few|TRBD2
TGTGCCAGCAGCCACCATCGCGGGGGGGCCCGAGTGGAAGATACGCAGTATTTT
CASSHHRGGARVEDTQYF
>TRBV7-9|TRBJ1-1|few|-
TGTGCCAGCAGCTTAGGGGTTGGTGGGCCAGGGGCTTTCTTT
CASSLGVGGPGAFF
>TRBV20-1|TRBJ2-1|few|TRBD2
TGCAGTGCTTTAAGCGGGGGCTCCTACAATGAGCAGTTCTTC
CSALSGGSYNEQFF
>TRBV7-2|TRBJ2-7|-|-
TGTGCCAGCAGCCAGCCCCCTCGGGACGAGCAGTACTTC
CASSQPPRDEQYF
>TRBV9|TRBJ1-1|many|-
TGTGCCAGCGGTTATAAGGACACTGAAGCTTTCTTT
CASGYKDTEAFF
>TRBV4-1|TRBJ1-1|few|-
TGCGCCAGCAGCCTCACCCCGCCCCCTGACATGCGTAACACTGAAGCTTTCTTT
CASSLTPPPDMRNTEAFF
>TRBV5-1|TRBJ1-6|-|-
TGCGCCAGCAGCTTTTATGGACAGAATAATTCACCCCTCCACTTT
CASSFYGQNNSPLHF
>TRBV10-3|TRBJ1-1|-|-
TGTGCCATCAGTGAGCAGCCCCTACCAGTCGCTTTCTTT
CAISEQPLPVAFF
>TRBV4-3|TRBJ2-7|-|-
TGCGCCAGCAGCCCTCAGCGGTTCTACGAGCAGTACTTC
CASSPQRFYEQYF
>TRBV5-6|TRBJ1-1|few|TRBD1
TGTGCCAGCAGCCCGCCGGGACAGGGAGCTTTCTTT
CASSPPGQGAFF
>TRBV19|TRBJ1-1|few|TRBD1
TGTGCCAGTAGTATCATGAGGACAGGGGGCGCGAACACTGAAGCTTTCTTT
CASSIMRTGGANTEAFF
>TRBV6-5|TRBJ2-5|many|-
TGTGCCAGCAGCCGCAGTGGGGGGACCCAGTACTTC
CASSRSGGTQYF
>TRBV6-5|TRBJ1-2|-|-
TGTGCCAGCTTTGGTCGGGCCCTCTATGGCTACACCTTC
CASFGRALYGYTF